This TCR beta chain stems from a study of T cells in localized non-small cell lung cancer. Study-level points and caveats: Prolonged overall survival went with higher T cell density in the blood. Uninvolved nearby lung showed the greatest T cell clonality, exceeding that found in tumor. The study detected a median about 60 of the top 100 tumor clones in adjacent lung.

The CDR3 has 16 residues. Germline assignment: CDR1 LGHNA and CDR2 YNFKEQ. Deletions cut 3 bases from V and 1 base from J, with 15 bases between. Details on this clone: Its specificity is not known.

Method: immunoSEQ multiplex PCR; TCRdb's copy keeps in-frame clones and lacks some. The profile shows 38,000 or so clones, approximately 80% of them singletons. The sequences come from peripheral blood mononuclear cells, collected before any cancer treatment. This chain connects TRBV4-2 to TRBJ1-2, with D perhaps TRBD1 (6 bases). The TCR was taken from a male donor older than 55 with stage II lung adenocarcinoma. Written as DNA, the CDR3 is TGTGCCAGCAGCCAGGATTTTGAGGGGGGTAACTATGGCTACACCTTC. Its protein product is CASSQDFEGGNYGYTF.